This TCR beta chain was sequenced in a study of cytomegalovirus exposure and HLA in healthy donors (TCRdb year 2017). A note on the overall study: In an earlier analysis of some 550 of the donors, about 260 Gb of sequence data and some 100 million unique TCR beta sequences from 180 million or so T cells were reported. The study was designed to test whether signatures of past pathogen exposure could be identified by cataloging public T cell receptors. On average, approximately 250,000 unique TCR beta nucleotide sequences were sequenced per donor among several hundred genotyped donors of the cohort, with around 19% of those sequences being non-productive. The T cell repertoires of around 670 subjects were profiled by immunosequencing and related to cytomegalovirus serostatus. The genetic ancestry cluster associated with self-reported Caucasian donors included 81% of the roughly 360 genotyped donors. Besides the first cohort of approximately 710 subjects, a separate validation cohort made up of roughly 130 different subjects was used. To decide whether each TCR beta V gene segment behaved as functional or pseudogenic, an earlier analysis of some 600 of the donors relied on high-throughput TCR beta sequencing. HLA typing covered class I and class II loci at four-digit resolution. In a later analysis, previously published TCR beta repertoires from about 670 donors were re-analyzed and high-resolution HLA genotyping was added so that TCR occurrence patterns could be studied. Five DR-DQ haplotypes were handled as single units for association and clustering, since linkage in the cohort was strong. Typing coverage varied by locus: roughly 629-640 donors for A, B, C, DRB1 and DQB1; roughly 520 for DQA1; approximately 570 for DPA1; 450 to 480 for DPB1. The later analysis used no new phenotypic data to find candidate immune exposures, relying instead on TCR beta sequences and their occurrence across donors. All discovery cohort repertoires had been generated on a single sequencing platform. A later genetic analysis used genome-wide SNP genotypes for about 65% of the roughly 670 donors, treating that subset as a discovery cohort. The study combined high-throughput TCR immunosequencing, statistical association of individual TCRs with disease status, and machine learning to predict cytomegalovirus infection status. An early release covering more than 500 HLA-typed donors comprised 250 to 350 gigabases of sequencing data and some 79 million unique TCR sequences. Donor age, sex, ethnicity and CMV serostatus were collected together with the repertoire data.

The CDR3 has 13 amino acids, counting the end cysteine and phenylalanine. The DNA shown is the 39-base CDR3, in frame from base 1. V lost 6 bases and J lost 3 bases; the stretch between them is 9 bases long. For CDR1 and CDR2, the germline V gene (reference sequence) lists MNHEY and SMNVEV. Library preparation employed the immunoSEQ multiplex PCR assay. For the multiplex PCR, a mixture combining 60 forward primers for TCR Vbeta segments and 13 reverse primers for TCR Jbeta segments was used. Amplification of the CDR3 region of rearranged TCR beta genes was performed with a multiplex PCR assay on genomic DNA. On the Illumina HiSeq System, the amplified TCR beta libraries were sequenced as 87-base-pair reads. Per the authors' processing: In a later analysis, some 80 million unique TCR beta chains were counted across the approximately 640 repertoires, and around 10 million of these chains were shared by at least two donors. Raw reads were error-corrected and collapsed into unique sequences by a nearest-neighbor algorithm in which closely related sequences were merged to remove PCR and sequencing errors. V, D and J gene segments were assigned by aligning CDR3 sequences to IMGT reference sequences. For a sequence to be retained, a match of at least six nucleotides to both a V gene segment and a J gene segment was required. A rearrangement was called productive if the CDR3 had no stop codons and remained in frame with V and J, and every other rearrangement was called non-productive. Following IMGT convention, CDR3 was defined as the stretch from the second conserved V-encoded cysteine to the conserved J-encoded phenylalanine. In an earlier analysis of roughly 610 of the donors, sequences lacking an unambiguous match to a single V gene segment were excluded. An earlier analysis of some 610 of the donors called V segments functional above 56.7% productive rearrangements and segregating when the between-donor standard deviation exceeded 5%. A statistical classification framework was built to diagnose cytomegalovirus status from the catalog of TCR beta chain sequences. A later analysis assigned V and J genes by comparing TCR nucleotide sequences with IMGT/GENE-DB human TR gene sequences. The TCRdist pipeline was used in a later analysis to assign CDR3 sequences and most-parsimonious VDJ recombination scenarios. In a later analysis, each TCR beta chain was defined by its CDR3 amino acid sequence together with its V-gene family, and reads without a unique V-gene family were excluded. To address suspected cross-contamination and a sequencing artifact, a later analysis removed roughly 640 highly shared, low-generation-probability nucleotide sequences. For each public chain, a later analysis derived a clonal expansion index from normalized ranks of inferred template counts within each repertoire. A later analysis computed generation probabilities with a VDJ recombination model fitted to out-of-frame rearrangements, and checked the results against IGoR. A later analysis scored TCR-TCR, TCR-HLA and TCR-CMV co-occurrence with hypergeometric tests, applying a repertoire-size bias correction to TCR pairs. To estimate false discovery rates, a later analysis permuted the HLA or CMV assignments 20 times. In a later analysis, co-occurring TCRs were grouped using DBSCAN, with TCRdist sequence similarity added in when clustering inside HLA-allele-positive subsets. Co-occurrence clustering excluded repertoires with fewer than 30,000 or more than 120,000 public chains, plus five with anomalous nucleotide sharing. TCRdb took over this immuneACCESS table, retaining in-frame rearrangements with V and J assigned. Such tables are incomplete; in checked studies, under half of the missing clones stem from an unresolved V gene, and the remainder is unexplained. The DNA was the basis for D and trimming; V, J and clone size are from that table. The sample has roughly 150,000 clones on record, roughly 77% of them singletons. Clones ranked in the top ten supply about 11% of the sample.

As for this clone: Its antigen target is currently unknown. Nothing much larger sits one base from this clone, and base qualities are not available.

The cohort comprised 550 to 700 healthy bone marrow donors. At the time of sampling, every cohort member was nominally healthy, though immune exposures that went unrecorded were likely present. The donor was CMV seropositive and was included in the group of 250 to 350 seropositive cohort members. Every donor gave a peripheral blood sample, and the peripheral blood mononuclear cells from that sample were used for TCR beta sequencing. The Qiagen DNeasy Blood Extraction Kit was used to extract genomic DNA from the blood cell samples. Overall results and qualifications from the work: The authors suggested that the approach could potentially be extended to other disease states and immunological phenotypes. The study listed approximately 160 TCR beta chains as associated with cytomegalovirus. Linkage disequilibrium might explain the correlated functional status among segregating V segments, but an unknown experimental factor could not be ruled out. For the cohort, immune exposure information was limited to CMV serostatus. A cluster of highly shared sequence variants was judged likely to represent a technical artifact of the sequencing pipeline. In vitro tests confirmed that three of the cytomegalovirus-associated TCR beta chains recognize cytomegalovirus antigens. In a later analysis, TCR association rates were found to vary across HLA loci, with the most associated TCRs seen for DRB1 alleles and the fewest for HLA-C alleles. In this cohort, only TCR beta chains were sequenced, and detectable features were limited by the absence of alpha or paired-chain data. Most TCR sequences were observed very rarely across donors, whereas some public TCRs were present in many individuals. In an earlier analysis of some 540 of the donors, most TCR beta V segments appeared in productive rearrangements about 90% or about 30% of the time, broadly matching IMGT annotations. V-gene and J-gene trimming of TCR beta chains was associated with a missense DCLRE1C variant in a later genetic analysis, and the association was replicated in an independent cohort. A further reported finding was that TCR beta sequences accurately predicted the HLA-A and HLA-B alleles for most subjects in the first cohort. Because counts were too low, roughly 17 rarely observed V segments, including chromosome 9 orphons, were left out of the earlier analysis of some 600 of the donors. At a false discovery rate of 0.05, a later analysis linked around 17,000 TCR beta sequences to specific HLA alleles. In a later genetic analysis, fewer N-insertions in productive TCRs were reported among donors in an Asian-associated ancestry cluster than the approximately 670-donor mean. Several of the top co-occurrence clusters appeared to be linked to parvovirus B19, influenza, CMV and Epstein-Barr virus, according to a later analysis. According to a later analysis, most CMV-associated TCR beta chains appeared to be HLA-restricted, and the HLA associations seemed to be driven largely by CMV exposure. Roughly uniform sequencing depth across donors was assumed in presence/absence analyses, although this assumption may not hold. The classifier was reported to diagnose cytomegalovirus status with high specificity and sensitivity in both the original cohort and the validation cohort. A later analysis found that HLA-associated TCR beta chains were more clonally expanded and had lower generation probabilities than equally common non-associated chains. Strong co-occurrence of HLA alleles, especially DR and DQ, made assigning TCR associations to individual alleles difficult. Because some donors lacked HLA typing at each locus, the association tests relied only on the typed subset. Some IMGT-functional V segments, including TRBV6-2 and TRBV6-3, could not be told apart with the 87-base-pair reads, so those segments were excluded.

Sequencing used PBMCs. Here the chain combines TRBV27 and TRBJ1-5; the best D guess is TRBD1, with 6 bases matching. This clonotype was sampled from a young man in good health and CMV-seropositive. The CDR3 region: CASRAGVNQPQHF. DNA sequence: TGTGCCAGCAGGGCAGGGGTCAATCAGCCCCAGCATTTT.